The T cell receptor beta chain described here comes from a study of T cell responses to AZD1222 COVID-19 vaccine. Data came from immunoSEQ multiplex PCR; TCRdb stores just in-frame clones and leaves some out. The sample lists 70,000 or so clones, 83% occurring once. The CDR3 sequence is 17 residues long. Losses at the gene ends were 4 bases for V and 6 bases for J; bases not matched to a gene: 16. Germline loops: CDR1 SGHDT, CDR2 YYEEEE. The sequenced sample was peripheral blood, obtained 28 days after the second AZD1222 dose. The chain carries TRBV5-6 and TRBJ1-1, with TRBD1 matching 9 bases. This TCR derives from an adult who received the AZD1222 COVID-19 vaccine. The CDR3 is CASSPYRLQGARAEAFF. The CDR3 DNA reads TGTGCCAGCAGCCCCTATCGACTACAGGGGGCAAGGGCTGAAGCTTTCTTT.